The 26 T cell receptor beta chains below all came from one sample that was sequenced in a study of T cells in women clearing cervical HPV infection. Profiling relied on immunoSEQ multiplex PCR, and the TCRdb table lists in-frame clones only, not all of them. The repertoire table contains approximately 30,000 clones. Sequencing was performed on blood buffy coat. The origin of the receptors is a woman between 18 and 75 years old with a cervical HPV16 infection that either progressed to CIN3+ or cleared (not recorded which).

Remarks on this clone: The CDR3 is cut off 3 residues early in the read; its end comes from the germline J gene. This chain joins TRBV6-1 and TRBJ2-1; D gene uncertain. Germline V CDR1 and CDR2: MNHNS, SASEGT. V dropped 2 bases and J dropped 0 bases, with 8 bases sitting between them. The CDR3 is 15 amino acids. The part of the CDR3 DNA that was read is TGTGCCAGCAGTGAATCCGTTAGCTCCTACAATGAG. Protein product: CASSESVSSYNE. The full CDR3 protein is CASSESVSSYNEQFF.

A word on this clone: With the read ending 3 residues before the CDR3 end, the germline J gene is used to fill in that end. V is TRBV2 and J is TRBJ1-1, with TRBD1 matching over 9 bases. This CDR3 has 15 amino acids. CDR1 is SNHLY, CDR2 FYNNEI, per germline. Trimming took 10 bases from V and 3 from J; bases not matched to a gene: 12. CDR3 DNA (partial): TGTGCCACTACCACCGGGACAGGGTGGGACACTGAA. Protein: CATTTGTGWDTE. The whole CDR3 is CATTTGTGWDTEAFF.

Details on this clone: The read finishes 3 residues shy of the CDR3 end, and the germline J gene is used to complete it. V gene TRBV19 combines with J gene TRBJ1-6; tentatively, D is TRBD1 (6 bases). Trimming took off 6 bases at V and 9 bases at J, with 12 bases between the two ends. Germline V gene sequence: CDR1 LNHDA, CDR2 SQIVND (reference sequence). This CDR3 is built from 13 residues. The CDR3 protein is CASRPGGSSPLHF. CDR3 bases read: TGTGCCAGTAGGCCGGGGGGCAGTTCACCC.

For this clone: The read terminates 3 residues before the CDR3 end, so the remaining end is supplied by the germline J gene. The gene calls are TRBV5-4 and TRBJ2-7; TRBD1 might be the D (5 bases). CDR1 SGHNT and CDR2 YYREEE come from the germline V gene (reference sequence). The CDR3 is 14 residues long. The V end lost 1 base, the J end lost 5 bases, and 13 bases lay between the germline ends. CDR3 DNA (partial): TGTGCCAGCAGCTTGAAAGGGGTAAGAAACGAG. Amino acid sequence: CASSLKGVRNE. The CDR3 as a whole reads CASSLKGVRNEQYF. The whole variable domain, filled in from reference TRBV5-4 and TRBJ2-7, reads ETGVTQSPTHLIKTRGQQVTLRCSSQSGHNTVSWYQQALGQGPQFIFQYYREEENGRGNFPPRFSGLQFPNYSSELNVNALELDDSALYLCASSLKGVRNEQYFGPGTRLTVT.

A word on this clone: The read stops 3 residues short of the end of the CDR3; the missing end is completed from the germline J gene. The rearrangement joins TRBV19 to TRBJ1-1; D is unclear. From germline, CDR1 is LNHDA and CDR2 SQIVND (reference sequence). V was clipped by 5 bases and J by 5 bases, with 15 bases between them. The CDR3 has 14 residues. Incomplete CDR3 DNA: TGTGCCAGTAGTTTCGGCCAACCGGGGACTGAA. Encoded protein: CASSFGQPGTE. The full CDR3 protein is CASSFGQPGTEAFF. Variable domain in full (rest from reference TRBV19 and TRBJ1-1): DGGITQSPKYLFRKEGQNVTLSCEQNLNHDAMYWYRQDPGQGLRLIYYSQIVNDFQKGDIAEGYSVSREKKESFPLTVTSAQKNPTAFYLCASSFGQPGTEAFFGQGTRLTVV.

In the case of this clone: The read comes to an end 3 residues before the CDR3 does, leaving the germline J gene to fill in the end. The chain joins TRBV7-9 to TRBJ1-5, with D hard to call. The CDR3 length is 15 residues. Germline values: CDR1 SEHNR, CDR2 FQNEAQ (reference sequence). The covered CDR3 bases are TGTGCCAGCAGCCCCGAGGGCTCTAGCACAGATCCC. Translation: CASSPEGSSTDP. The CDR3, in full, reads CASSPEGSSTDPQHF.

As regards this clone: The CDR3 end lies 3 residues beyond the end of the read and is filled in from the germline J gene. The chain is built from TRBV7-3 and TRBJ2-3, with D perhaps matching TRBD2 (6 bases). Looked up from germline, CDR1 is SGHTA and CDR2 is FQGTGA. The CDR3 spans 15 residues. Trimming left V 5 bases short and J 1 base short, with 13 bases between. CDR3 residues: CASSLGGAGTDTQYF. The part of the CDR3 DNA that was read is TGTGCCAGCAGCCTGGGGGGTGCGGGCACAGATACG.

For this clone: The read falls 3 residues short of the CDR3 end, and the missing part is taken from the germline J gene. The V gene is TRBV2, the J gene TRBJ1-5; possible D gene TRBD1, 6 bases. This CDR3 contains 14 residues. V was shortened by 6 bases and J by 3 bases, with 12 bases between the two germline ends. CDR1 and CDR2 from the germline V gene are SNHLY and FYNNEI. CDR3: CASRNRVYNQPQHF. Partial CDR3 DNA: TGTGCCAGCAGAAACAGGGTTTACAATCAGCCC.

The CDR3 loop is CASSLEASPGQPQHF. Partial CDR3 DNA: TGTGCCAGCAGCTTGGAGGCCTCTCCGGGTCAGCCC. The J gene is TRBJ1-5, the V gene TRBV5-8, with D unclear. The read falls 3 residues short of the CDR3 end, and the missing part is taken from the germline J gene. The CDR3 length is 15 residues. V was clipped by 0 bases and J by 6 bases, with 13 bases between them. Germline CDR1 is SGHTS and CDR2 is YDEGEE.

Details on this clone: The CDR3 end lies 3 residues beyond the end of the read and is filled in from the germline J gene. This sequence joins TRBV5-1 and TRBJ2-3; 7 bases are a match to TRBD1. CDR3 size: 16 residues. Germline V gene lookup returns CDR1 SGHRS and CDR2 YFSETQ. After removal of 4 bases from V and 0 bases from J, the junction contained 8 bases not matched to a gene. The CDR3 sequence is CASSPDGTDSTDTQYF. The DNA read from the CDR3 is TGCGCCAGCAGCCCGGACGGGACAGATAGCACAGATACG.

With regard to this clone: The sequence runs out 3 residues before the end of the CDR3; the remainder is reconstructed from the germline J gene. The chain is built from TRBV19 and TRBJ1-2, with D perhaps matching TRBD1 (5 bases). There are 14 residues in the CDR3. Per germline, CDR1 LNHDA and CDR2 SQIVND (reference sequence). The CDR3 here is CASSIGTSGRSYTF. The CDR3 bases that were read are TGTGCCAGTAGTATTGGGACTAGCGGGAGGAGC.

With regard to this clone: Read coverage stops 3 residues before the CDR3 terminus; the germline J gene supplies the remainder. The chain has TRBV19 and TRBJ2-3, with a possible D match to TRBD1 (6 bases). The CDR3 covers 15 residues. The germline V gene encodes CDR1 LNHDA and CDR2 SQIVND (reference sequence). Here the CDR3 reads CASSTTGTSNQPQYF. CDR3 DNA, as far as it was read: TGTGCCAGTTCGACCACCGGGACAAGCAATCAGCCG.

With regard to this clone: Read sequence stops 3 residues before the CDR3 end, and the germline J gene provides the missing end. The rearrangement joins TRBV6-2 or TRBV6-3 to TRBJ2-1, with TRBD1 identical over 9 bases. This CDR3 has 16 residues. Trimming at V came to 2 bases and at J to 5 bases, leaving 7 bases not matched to a gene. Per germline, CDR1 MNHEY and CDR2 SVGEGT. CDR3 DNA, as far as it was read: TGTGCCAGCAGTTACCCCCGGACAGGGGCGAACAATGAG. Translation: CASSYPRTGANNE. The whole CDR3 sequence is CASSYPRTGANNEQFF.

Concerning this clone: The read ends 3 residues early relative to the CDR3; the germline J gene fills the gap. The chain combines TRBV2 with TRBJ2-3, with 10 bases identical to TRBD1. CDR1 and CDR2 from the germline V gene are SNHLY and FYNNEI. The junction had 8 bases not matched to a gene; V was cut back by 5 bases and J by 3 bases. There are 16 residues in the CDR3. The part of the CDR3 DNA that was read is TGTGCCAGCAGTTTGTTACCGGGACAGGGGACAGATACG. Translating it yields CASSLLPGQGTDT. The CDR3 in its entirety is CASSLLPGQGTDTQYF.

Remarks on this clone: The CDR3 end falls 3 residues outside the read, so it is completed with the germline J gene. The chain couples TRBV20-1 to TRBJ2-5; the D gene is possibly TRBD1 (7 bases). In germline, CDR1 is DFQATT, CDR2 SNEGSKA (reference sequence). The V and J ends lost 0 bases and 0 bases respectively, with 17 bases between them. This CDR3 has 17 residues. The covered CDR3 bases are TGCAGTGCTAGAGATGCGGGGCAGGGGGGAGACCAAGAGACC. This codes for CSARDAGQGGDQET. The whole CDR3 protein reads CSARDAGQGGDQETQYF.

A word on this clone: The read ends 3 residues before the CDR3 terminus; that terminus is restored from the germline J gene. The rearrangement links TRBV5-1 to TRBJ1-2; 11 bases map to TRBD1. This CDR3 contains 15 residues. The germline gives CDR1 SGHRS, CDR2 YFSETQ. V dropped 0 bases and J dropped 7; count of bases not matched to a gene: 5. The CDR3 protein is CASSLVVDRGLGYTF. The part of the CDR3 DNA that was read is TGCGCCAGCAGCTTGGTAGTGGACAGGGGGCTTGGC.

Turning to this clone: Sequencing ends 3 residues short of the CDR3 end; the germline J gene provides the rest. The rearrangement links TRBV7-3 to TRBJ1-1; D not resolved. Deletions cut 3 bases from V and 1 base from J, with 6 bases between. The CDR3 is made up of 13 amino acids. Germline assignment: CDR1 SGHTA and CDR2 FQGTGA. The CDR3 here is CASSLAANTEAFF. The sequenced CDR3 bases are TGTGCCAGCAGCTTGGCGGCGAACACTGAA.

Concerning this clone itself: The missing CDR3 end, 3 residues past where the read stops, is filled in from the germline J gene. The chain has TRBV20-1 and TRBJ2-7; maybe TRBD2 (6 bases). Germline CDR1 reads DFQATT; CDR2 reads SNEGSKA (reference sequence). V was pared by 5 bases and J by 1 base, with 12 bases between. This CDR3 has 13 amino acids. The DNA read from the CDR3 is TGCAGTGCTCTTAGCGGCCGTTCCTACGAG. Protein: CSALSGRSYE. In full, the CDR3 reads CSALSGRSYEQYF.

About this clone itself: The read is 3 residues too short to cover the CDR3 end, so that end is filled in from the germline J gene. The V gene is TRBV20-1, the J gene TRBJ2-2; 7 nucleotides match TRBD2. The CDR3 is made up of 13 amino acids. Germline CDR1 reads DFQATT; CDR2 reads SNEGSKA (reference sequence). CDR3 DNA, as far as it was read: TGCAGTGCCGGGAGGAGGGGAGCTGAAAAG. This translates into CSAGRRGAEK. The full CDR3 is CSAGRRGAEKLFF.

As to this clone: The read comes to an end 3 residues before the CDR3 does, leaving the germline J gene to fill in the end. This chain connects TRBV7-6 to TRBJ2-5; no clear D. From germline, CDR1 is SGHVS and CDR2 FNYEAQ. This CDR3 is built from 14 residues. V lost 5 bases, J lost 1 base, and 11 bases lay in between. The DNA read from the CDR3 is TGTGCCAGCAGCCCCCGAAGGTTCCAAGAGACC. Translating gives CASSPRRFQET. The CDR3 in full is CASSPRRFQETQYF.

Worth noting for this clone: The read ends 3 residues early relative to the CDR3; the germline J gene fills the gap. The chain carries TRBV7-2 and TRBJ2-4; D ambiguous. CDR1 is SGHTA, CDR2 FQGNSA, per germline. The CDR3 has 14 residues. The DNA read from the CDR3 is TGTGCCAGCAGCTTAGACAATTTTAACTATGGT. Translation: CASSLDNFNYG. The full CDR3 sequence reads CASSLDNFNYGQYF.

A note on this clone: The read stops 3 residues short of the end of the CDR3; the missing end is completed from the germline J gene. The chain employs TRBV5-4 and TRBJ2-3; 7 nucleotides line up with TRBD2. The germline V gene has CDR1 SGHNT and CDR2 YYREEE (reference sequence). This CDR3 comprises 14 residues. The trim removed 1 base at V and 6 bases at J, leaving 5 bases unmatched. The DNA read from the CDR3 is TGTGCCAGCAGCTTGCCTGCGGGAGAGGATACG. Translating gives CASSLPAGEDT. The full CDR3 is CASSLPAGEDTQYF.

About this clone itself: The CDR3 extends 3 residues past the end of the read, so its final part is completed from the germline J gene. The gene calls are TRBV30 and TRBJ2-1; TRBD1 matches 7 bases. Germline V gene lookup returns CDR1 GTSNPN and CDR2 SVGIG (reference sequence). The CDR3 extends over 12 amino acids. The junction had 2 bases not matched to a gene; V was cut back by 0 bases and J by 9 bases. This CDR3 reads CAWSVRGPEQFF. The CDR3 bases that were read are TGTGCCTGGAGTGTTAGGGGGCCTGAG.

A note on this clone: The read terminates 3 residues ahead of where the CDR3 ends, so the germline J gene completes it. The gene calls are TRBV5-1 and TRBJ1-6, with D unclear. The germline gives CDR1 SGHRS, CDR2 YFSETQ. V was cut by 0 bases and J by 6 bases, with 13 bases left in between. There are 16 residues in the CDR3. CDR3 region: CASSLESGVRNSPLHF. The covered CDR3 bases are TGCGCCAGCAGCTTGGAATCAGGTGTGCGTAATTCACCC.

On this clone: The read terminates 3 residues before the CDR3 end, so the remaining end is supplied by the germline J gene. The V call is TRBV30, the J call TRBJ1-5; D unresolved. The germline gives CDR1 GTSNPN, CDR2 SVGIG (reference sequence). V was trimmed by 2 bases and J by 2 bases, leaving 13 bases between them. The CDR3 is 15 amino acids. The covered CDR3 bases are TGTGCCTGGAGTCCCGCAAGGTATGGCAATCAGCCC. It yields the protein CAWSPARYGNQP. The entire CDR3 is CAWSPARYGNQPQHF.

A note on this clone: The read terminates 3 residues before the CDR3 end, so the remaining end is supplied by the germline J gene. The rearrangement links TRBV18 to TRBJ1-2, with TRBD1 identical over 7 bases. This CDR3 comprises 14 residues. The germline V gene encodes CDR1 KGHSH and CDR2 LQKENI. The covered CDR3 bases are TGTGCCAGCTCACCGAGGGGACAGACCTACGAC. Protein: CASSPRGQTYD. The whole CDR3 protein reads CASSPRGQTYDYTF.